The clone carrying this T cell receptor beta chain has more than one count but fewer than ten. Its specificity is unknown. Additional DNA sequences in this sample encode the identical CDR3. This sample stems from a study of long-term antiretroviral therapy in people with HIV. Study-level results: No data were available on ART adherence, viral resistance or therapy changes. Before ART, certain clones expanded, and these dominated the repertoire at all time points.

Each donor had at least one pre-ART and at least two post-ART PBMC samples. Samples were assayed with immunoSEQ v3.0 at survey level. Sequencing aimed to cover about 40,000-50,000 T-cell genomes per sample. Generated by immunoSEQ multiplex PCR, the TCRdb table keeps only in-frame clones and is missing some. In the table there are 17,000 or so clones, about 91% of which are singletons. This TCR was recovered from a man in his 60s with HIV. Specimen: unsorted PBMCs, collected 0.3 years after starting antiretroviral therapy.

The DNA of the CDR3 is TGTGCCAGCAGCTGGAAAGACAATGAGCAGTTCTTC. Translated: CASSWKDNEQFF. The chain recombines TRBV27 with TRBJ2-1; D remains unclear. CDR3 length equals 12 residues. V lost 6 bases and J lost 5, with 8 bases in between. The germline gives CDR1 MNHEY, CDR2 SMNVEV (reference sequence).